The rows below give T cell receptor beta chains drawn from one sample of a study of OX40 agonist ivuxolimab in advanced cancers. This table comes from immunoSEQ multiplex PCR, and its TCRdb copy is limited to in-frame clones, with some not included. The sample lists about 50,000 clones, nearly 80% occurring once. The specimen comprised CD4+ or CD8+ T cells sorted from blood, sampled in a trial of the OX40 agonist ivuxolimab. The receptors were gathered from an adult with an advanced solid tumor such as melanoma, head and neck, liver or kidney cancer. Both conserved end residues are part of each CDR3. D genes are given only for firm matches. Size values are once, few and many counts, or a class for expanded clones, and some rows have none.

d_call j_call v_call clone_size cdr3_nt cdr3_aa
NA TRBJ1-2 TRBV7-2 NA TGTGCCAGCAGCTTAGCCCTTACAAGACTTAACTATGGCTACACCTTC CASSLALTRLNYGYTF
TRBD1 TRBJ2-1 TRBV19 NA TGTGCCAGTAGAGGGCAGGGGACAGTCTGGTTTCTCTACAATGAGCAGTTCTTC CASRGQGTVWFLYNEQFF
NA TRBJ1-1 TRBV5-1 NA TGCGCCAGCAGCATTCCCGGATTGAACACTGAAGCTTTCTTT CASSIPGLNTEAFF
NA TRBJ2-1 TRBV2 once TGTGCCAGCACGGGTCGGGAGATCGACAATGAGCAGTTCTTC CASTGREIDNEQFF
NA TRBJ2-1 TRBV19 NA TGTGCCAGTAGTATAGAAGAGGGTGTGAATGAGCAGTTCTTC CASSIEEGVNEQFF
NA TRBJ1-1 TRBV2 NA TGTGCCAGCAGGGCAACAGGGTCGGGCACTGAAGCTTTCTTT CASRATGSGTEAFF
NA TRBJ2-7 TRBV18 NA TGTGCCAGCTCATTTGCGGGGAGCTCCTACGAGCAGTACTTC CASSFAGSSYEQYF
NA TRBJ1-2 TRBV9 few TGTGCCAGCAGCGTAGCAGGGGCCGCCTCTTTCTATGGCTACACCTTC CASSVAGAASFYGYTF
NA TRBJ1-1 TRBV2 NA TGTGCCGGGGGAGCAGGGGAAAGGGCTGAAGCTTTCTTT CAGGAGERAEAFF
NA TRBJ1-1 TRBV10-3 NA TGTGCCATCAGTATCGGTGGGGGGGACACTGAAGCTTTCTTT CAISIGGGDTEAFF
NA TRBJ1-1 TRBV28 NA TGTGCCAGCAGTATATGGGGGAGGACGAACACTGAAGCTTTCTTT CASSIWGRTNTEAFF
TRBD1 TRBJ1-2 TRBV6-1 NA TGTGCCAGCAGTGAAAGGGCAGGGGGCGTAGACTATGGCTACACCTTC CASSERAGGVDYGYTF
TRBD2 TRBJ2-5 TRBV19 NA TGTGCCAGTAGTACATCGACTAGCGGGAGTGGGCAAGAGACCCAGTACTTC CASSTSTSGSGQETQYF
NA TRBJ2-2 TRBV9 NA TGTGCCAGCAGCGTATGGAGCGGACCCAGCGGCGGGGAGCTGTTTTTT CASSVWSGPSGGELFF
NA TRBJ1-3 TRBV7-2 NA TGTGCCAGCAGCCAGGCCGGGTACACCATATATTTT CASSQAGYTIYF
NA TRBJ2-2 TRBV11-2 few TGTGCCAGCAGCTTAGCCTTGACCCGCGGGTCCGGGGAGCTGTTTTTT CASSLALTRGSGELFF
TRBD1 TRBJ2-3 TRBV5-1 NA TGCGCCAGCAGGGGGGACAGGGGGCTCGCAGATACGCAGTATTTT CASRGDRGLADTQYF
NA TRBJ1-1 TRBV6-6 few TGTGCCAGCAGGCAGAACACTGAAGCTTTCTTT CASRQNTEAFF
NA TRBJ2-5 TRBV7-2 NA TGTGCCAGCAGCGGACGGGCCTTTTCAGAAGAGACCCAGTACTTC CASSGRAFSEETQYF
TRBD2 TRBJ2-3 TRBV12-5 few TGTGCTAGTGGCCCGGGACTAGCGGGGGCCACAGATACGCAGTATTTT CASGPGLAGATDTQYF
NA TRBJ2-2 TRBV11-3 NA TGTGCCAGCAGTGGGGCAGAGTACACCGGGGAGCTGTTTTTT CASSGAEYTGELFF
NA TRBJ2-3 TRBV9 NA TGTGCCAGCAGCCCTTTGGGGGGGCGGACAGATACGCAGTATTTT CASSPLGGRTDTQYF
TRBD1 TRBJ2-2 TRBV27 NA TGTGCCAGCAGTCCCCGGACAGGGCGGGACACCGGGGAGCTGTTTTTT CASSPRTGRDTGELFF
TRBD1 TRBJ1-1 TRBV18 NA TGTGCCAGCTCACCCCGGGACAGGGGCACTGAAGCTTTCTTT CASSPRDRGTEAFF
NA TRBJ2-3 TRBV7-8 NA TGTGCCAGCAGCTTAGCGTGGGGTAGCTCAGATACGCAGTATTTT CASSLAWGSSDTQYF
NA TRBJ2-2 TRBV7-2 NA TGTGCCAGCAGCCCGACGTACGCGAACACCGGGGAGCTGTTTTTT CASSPTYANTGELFF
TRBD1 TRBJ1-1 TRBV10-1 NA TGCGCCAGCAGGGGACAGGGGACGAACACTGAAGCTTTCTTT CASRGQGTNTEAFF
NA TRBJ2-7 TRBV5-4 once TGTGCCAGCAGCCCTACAAACCAATACGAGCAGTACTTC CASSPTNQYEQYF
NA TRBJ1-2 TRBV27 NA TGTGCCAGCAACGATATCGGGGGCCGGGGCTATGGCTACACCTTC CASNDIGGRGYGYTF